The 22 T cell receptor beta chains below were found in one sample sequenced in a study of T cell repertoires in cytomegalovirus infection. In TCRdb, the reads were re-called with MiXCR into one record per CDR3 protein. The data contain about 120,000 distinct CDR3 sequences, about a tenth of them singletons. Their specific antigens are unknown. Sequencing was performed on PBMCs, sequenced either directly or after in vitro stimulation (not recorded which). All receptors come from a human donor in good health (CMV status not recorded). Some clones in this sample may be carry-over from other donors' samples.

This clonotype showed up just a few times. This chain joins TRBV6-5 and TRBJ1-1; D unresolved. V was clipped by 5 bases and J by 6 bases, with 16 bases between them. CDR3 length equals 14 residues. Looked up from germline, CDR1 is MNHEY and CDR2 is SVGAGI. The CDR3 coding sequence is TGTGCCAGCAGTGACGGTGCGGGAGCGGCTGAAGCTTTCTTT. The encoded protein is CASSDGAGAAEAFF.

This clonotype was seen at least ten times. CDR3 sequence: CASSSRDYGGGNEQFF. CDR3 DNA: TGTGCCAGCAGCTCCCGGGACTATGGCGGGGGGAATGAGCAGTTCTTC. This sequence joins TRBV7-8 and TRBJ2-1; TRBD2 agrees at 8 bases. Trimming cost V 4 bases and J 7 bases; bases outside gene matches: 12. This CDR3 is 16 amino acids long. Germline assignment: CDR1 SGHVS and CDR2 FQNEAQ.

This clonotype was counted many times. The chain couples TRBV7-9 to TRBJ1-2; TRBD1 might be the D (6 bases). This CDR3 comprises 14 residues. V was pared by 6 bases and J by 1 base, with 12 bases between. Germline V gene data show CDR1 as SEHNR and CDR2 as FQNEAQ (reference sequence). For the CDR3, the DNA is TGTGCCAGCAGTTTCCTCAGGGGTAACTATGGCTACACCTTC. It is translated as CASSFLRGNYGYTF. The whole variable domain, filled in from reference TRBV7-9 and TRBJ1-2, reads DTGVSQNPRHKITKRGQNVTFRCDPISEHNRLYWYRQTLGQGPEFLTYFQNEAQLEKSRLLSDRFSAERPKGSFSTLEIQRTEQGDSAMYLCASSFLRGNYGYTFGSGTRLTVV.

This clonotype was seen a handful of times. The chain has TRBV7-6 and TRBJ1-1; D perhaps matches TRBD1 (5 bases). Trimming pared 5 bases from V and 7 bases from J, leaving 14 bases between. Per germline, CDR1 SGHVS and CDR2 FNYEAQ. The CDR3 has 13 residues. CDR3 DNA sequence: TGTGCCAGCAGCCGAGGGGACGGCTATGAAGCTTTCTTT. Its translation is CASSRGDGYEAFF.

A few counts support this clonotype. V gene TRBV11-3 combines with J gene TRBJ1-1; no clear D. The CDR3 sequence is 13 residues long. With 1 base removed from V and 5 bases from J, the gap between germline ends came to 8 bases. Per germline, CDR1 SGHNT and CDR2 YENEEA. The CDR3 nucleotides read TGTGCCAGCAGCTTAGCGGCAGCGACTGAAGCTTTCTTT. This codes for CASSLAAATEAFF.

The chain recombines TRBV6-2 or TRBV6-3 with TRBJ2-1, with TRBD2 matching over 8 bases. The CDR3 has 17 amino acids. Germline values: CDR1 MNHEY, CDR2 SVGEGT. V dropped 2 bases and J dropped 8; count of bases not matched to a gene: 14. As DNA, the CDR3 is TGTGCCAGCAGTTACCTCCTTCGGGAGGGCCTTTTGGATGAGCAGTTCTTC. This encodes CASSYLLREGLLDEQFF.

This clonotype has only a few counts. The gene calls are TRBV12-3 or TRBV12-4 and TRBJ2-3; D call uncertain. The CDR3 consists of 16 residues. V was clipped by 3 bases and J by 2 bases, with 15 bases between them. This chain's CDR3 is CASSFWSDLNTDTQYF. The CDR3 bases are TGTGCCAGCAGTTTTTGGAGCGACTTAAACACAGATACGCAGTATTTT.

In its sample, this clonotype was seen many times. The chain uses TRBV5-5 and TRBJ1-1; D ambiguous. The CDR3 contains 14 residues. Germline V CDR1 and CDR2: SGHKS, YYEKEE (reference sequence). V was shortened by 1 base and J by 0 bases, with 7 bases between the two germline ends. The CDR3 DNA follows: TGTGCCAGCAGCTTGCAGGTAGTGAACACTGAAGCTTTCTTT. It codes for CASSLQVVNTEAFF.

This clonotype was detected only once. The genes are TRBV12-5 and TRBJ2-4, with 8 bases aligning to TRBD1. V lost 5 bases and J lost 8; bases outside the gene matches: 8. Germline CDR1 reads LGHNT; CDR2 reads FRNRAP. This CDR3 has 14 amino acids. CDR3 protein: CASGRTGGGDIQYF. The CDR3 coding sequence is TGTGCTAGTGGTCGCACAGGGGGAGGAGACATTCAGTACTTC.

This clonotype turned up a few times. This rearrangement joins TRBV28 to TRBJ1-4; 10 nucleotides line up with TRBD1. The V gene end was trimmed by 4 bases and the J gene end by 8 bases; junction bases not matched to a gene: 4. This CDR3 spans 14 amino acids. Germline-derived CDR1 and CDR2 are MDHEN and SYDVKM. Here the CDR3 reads CASSWDRGGEKLFF. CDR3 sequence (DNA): TGTGCCAGCAGTTGGGACAGGGGTGGAGAAAAACTGTTTTTT. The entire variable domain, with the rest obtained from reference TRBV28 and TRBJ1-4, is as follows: DVKVTQSSRYLVKRTGEKVFLECVQDMDHENMFWYRQDPGLGLRLIYFSYDVKMKEKGDIPEGYSVSREKKERFSLILESASTNQTSMYLCASSWDRGGEKLFFGSGTQLSVL.

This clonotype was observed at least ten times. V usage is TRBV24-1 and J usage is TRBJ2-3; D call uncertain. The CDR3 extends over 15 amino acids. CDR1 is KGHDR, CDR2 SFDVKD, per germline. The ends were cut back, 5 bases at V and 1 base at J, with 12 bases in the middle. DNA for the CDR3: TGTGCCACCAGTGTAAATCGAGAGGGCACAGATACGCAGTATTTT. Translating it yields CATSVNREGTDTQYF.

In DNA form, the CDR3 reads TGTGCCAGCAGCTTATACGGTAGAAGCCAAGAGACCCAGTACTTC. This translates into CASSLYGRSQETQYF. This sequence joins TRBV7-2 and TRBJ2-5; D unresolved. Trimming removed 2 bases at V and 1 base at J, with 11 bases between. The germline V gene has CDR1 SGHTA and CDR2 FQGNSA. The length of the CDR3 is 15 residues.

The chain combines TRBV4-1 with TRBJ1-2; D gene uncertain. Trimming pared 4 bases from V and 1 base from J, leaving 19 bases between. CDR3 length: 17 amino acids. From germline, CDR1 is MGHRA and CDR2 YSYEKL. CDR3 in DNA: TGCGCCAGCAGCCTTTCAGAGGTCGCAGGCATTAACTATGGCTACACCTTC. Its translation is CASSLSEVAGINYGYTF.

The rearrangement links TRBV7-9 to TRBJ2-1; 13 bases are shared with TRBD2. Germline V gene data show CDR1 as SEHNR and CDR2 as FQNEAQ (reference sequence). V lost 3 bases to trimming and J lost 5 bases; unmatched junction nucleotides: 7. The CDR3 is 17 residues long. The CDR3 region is CASSFRGTSGTNNEQFF. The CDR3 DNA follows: TGTGCCAGCAGCTTTCGCGGGACTAGCGGGACTAACAATGAGCAGTTCTTC. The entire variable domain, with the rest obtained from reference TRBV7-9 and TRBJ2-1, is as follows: DTGVSQNPRHKITKRGQNVTFRCDPISEHNRLYWYRQTLGQGPEFLTYFQNEAQLEKSRLLSDRFSAERPKGSFSTLEIQRTEQGDSAMYLCASSFRGTSGTNNEQFFGPGTRLTVL.

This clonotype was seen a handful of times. The CDR3 sequence: CASSYISGGGETQYF. The CDR3 nucleotides are TGTGCCAGCAGTTATATTTCGGGAGGCGGGGAGACCCAGTACTTC. The rearrangement uses TRBV6-2 or TRBV6-3 and TRBJ2-5; 7 nucleotides line up with TRBD2. The trim removed 3 bases at V and 5 bases at J, leaving 9 bases unmatched. CDR1 is MNHEY and CDR2 is SVGEGT in the germline V gene. The CDR3 totals 15 residues.

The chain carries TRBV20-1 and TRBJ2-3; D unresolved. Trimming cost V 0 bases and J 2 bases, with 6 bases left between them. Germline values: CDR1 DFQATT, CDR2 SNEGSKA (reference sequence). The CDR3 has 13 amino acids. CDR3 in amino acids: CSARDTITDTQYF. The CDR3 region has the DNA TGCAGTGCTAGAGATACAATCACAGATACGCAGTATTTT.

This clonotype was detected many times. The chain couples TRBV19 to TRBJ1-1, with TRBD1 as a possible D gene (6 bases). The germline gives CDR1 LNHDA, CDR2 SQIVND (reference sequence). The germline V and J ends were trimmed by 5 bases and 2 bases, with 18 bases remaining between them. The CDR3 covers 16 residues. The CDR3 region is CASSGYRGTQNTEAFF. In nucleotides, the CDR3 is TGTGCCAGTAGTGGGTATCGTGGGACACAAAACACTGAAGCTTTCTTT. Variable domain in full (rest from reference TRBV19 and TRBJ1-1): DGGITQSPKYLFRKEGQNVTLSCEQNLNHDAMYWYRQDPGQGLRLIYYSQIVNDFQKGDIAEGYSVSREKKESFPLTVTSAQKNPTAFYLCASSGYRGTQNTEAFFGQGTRLTVV.

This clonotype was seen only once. The CDR3 nucleotides read TGTGCCAGCGGGACAGGGTACGGGGAGCTGTTTTTT. It specifies CASGTGYGELFF. The rearrangement joins TRBV2 to TRBJ2-2; TRBD1 agrees at 9 bases. V shed 8 bases, J shed 7 bases, and the junction held 2 bases outside the gene matches. Per the germline V gene, CDR1 is SNHLY and CDR2 is FYNNEI. The CDR3 has 12 amino acids.

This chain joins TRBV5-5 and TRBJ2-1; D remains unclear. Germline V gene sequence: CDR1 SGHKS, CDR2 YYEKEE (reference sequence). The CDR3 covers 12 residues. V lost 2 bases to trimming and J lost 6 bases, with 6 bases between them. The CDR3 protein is CASSFQVNEQFF. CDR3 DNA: TGTGCCAGCAGCTTTCAGGTCAATGAGCAGTTCTTC.

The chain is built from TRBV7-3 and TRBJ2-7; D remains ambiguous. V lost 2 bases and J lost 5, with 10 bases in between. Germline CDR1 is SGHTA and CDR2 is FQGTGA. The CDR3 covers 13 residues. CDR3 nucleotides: TGTGCCAGCAGCTTATTTCCGGCTCACGAGCAGTACGTC. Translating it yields CASSLFPAHEQYV.

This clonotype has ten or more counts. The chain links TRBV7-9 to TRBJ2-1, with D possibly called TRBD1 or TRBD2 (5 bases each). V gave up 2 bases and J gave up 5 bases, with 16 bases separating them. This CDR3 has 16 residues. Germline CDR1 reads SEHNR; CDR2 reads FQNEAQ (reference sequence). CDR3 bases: TGTGCCAGCAGCTTAATGGGGGACCACACAAACAATGAGCAGTTCTTC. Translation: CASSLMGDHTNNEQFF.

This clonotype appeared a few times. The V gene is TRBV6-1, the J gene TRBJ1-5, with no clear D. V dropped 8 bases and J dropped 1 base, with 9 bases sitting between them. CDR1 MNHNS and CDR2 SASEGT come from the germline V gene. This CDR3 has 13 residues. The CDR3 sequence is CASSDMSNQPQHF. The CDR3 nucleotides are TGTGCCAGCTCCGACATGAGCAATCAGCCCCAGCATTTT.